The present entry profiles one T cell receptor beta chain with its context. As yet, its antigen is unknown. This CDR3 spans 13 amino acids. Germline CDR1 and CDR2: SGHAT and FQNNGV. The data are from a study of monozygotic twins with inflammatory bowel disease. Overall study findings and caveats: Distinguishing T cell subtypes was not possible. Relative clonotype sharing with others was diminished in IBD patients versus healthy twins, particularly with disease activity.

UMIs that had a 6-nucleotide sample barcode were put in using template switching. TCRdb reprocessed the 5' RACE reads and reports one entry per CDR3 protein, with no DNA. This sample's clone table lists 400,000 to 500,000 distinct CDR3 sequences. The chain couples TRBV11-2 to TRBJ2-7; the D call of TRBD1 rests on TCRdb alone, since no DNA is present to check it. The sequence came from a human donor with ulcerative colitis or Crohn's disease, or a healthy co-twin of an affected twin (not recorded which). Sequencing was carried out using blood. The CDR3 region is CASSLERGLEQYF.